The 10 T cell receptor beta chains given below trace back to one sample, sequenced in a study of T cell responses to AZD1222 COVID-19 vaccine. Profiling relied on immunoSEQ multiplex PCR, and the TCRdb table lists in-frame clones only, not all of them. The data show approximately 200,000 clones, around nine tenths seen once. Sequenced material: peripheral blood, taken on day 0 of AZD1222 vaccination. These receptors were obtained from an adult in good health.

A single count supports this clone. The chain is built from TRBV19 and TRBJ1-2, with a tentative D call TRBD1 (6 bases). CDR1 and CDR2 from the germline V gene are LNHDA and SQIVND (reference sequence). This CDR3 contains 13 residues. V dropped 3 bases and J dropped 8 bases, with 13 bases sitting between them. The CDR3 protein is CASSMRAGAGYTF. The CDR3 nucleotides are TGTGCCAGTAGTATGCGGGCAGGGGCCGGCTACACCTTC.

This chain joins TRBV7-9 and TRBJ1-1, with 10 bases that match TRBD1. This CDR3 comprises 16 residues. V shed 8 bases and J 3 bases; nucleotides not matched to a gene: 12. Germline-derived CDR1 and CDR2 are SEHNR and FQNEAQ (reference sequence). The CDR3 region is CASGPGQGYRDTEAFF. CDR3 sequence (DNA): TGTGCCAGCGGACCGGGACAGGGGTACAGGGACACTGAAGCTTTCTTT. Full variable domain (remainder filled in from reference TRBV7-9 and TRBJ1-1): DTGVSQNPRHKITKRGQNVTFRCDPISEHNRLYWYRQTLGQGPEFLTYFQNEAQLEKSRLLSDRFSAERPKGSFSTLEIQRTEQGDSAMYLCASGPGQGYRDTEAFFGQGTRLTVV.

V usage is TRBV6-5 and J usage is TRBJ1-6; 12 bases are shared with TRBD1. Germline lookup yields CDR1 MNHEY and CDR2 SVGAGI. This CDR3 contains 15 residues. J gave up 10 bases and V 0 bases, and 1 base lay outside the gene matches. The CDR3, as DNA: TGTGCCAGCAGTTACTCCGGGACAGGGGGCTCACCCCTCCACTTT. Translation: CASSYSGTGGSPLHF.

This clone was counted once. The chain combines TRBV7-3 with TRBJ2-3; D may be TRBD2 (7 bases). CDR1 and CDR2 from the germline V gene are SGHTA and FQGTGA. With 3 bases removed from V and 5 bases from J, the gap between germline ends came to 12 bases. This CDR3 comprises 14 residues. CDR3 amino acids: CASSFGGPGDTQYF. The CDR3 DNA is TGTGCCAGCAGCTTCGGGGGGCCGGGAGATACGCAGTATTTT.

This chain joins TRBV4-1 and TRBJ2-3; the D gene is possibly TRBD1 (6 bases). The CDR3 is 16 amino acids. Trimming stripped 6 bases from V and 1 base from J, with 17 bases between. Per the germline V gene, CDR1 is MGHRA and CDR2 is YSYEKL. CDR3: CASRPSTGARTDTQYF. In DNA, the CDR3 is TGCGCCAGCAGGCCCTCGACAGGCGCCCGCACAGATACGCAGTATTTT.

The chain carries TRBV30 and TRBJ1-1; TRBD1 agrees at 10 bases. The CDR3 has 15 amino acids. With 3 bases clipped from V and 1 base from J, the junction kept 5 bases outside the gene matches. The V gene's germline CDR1 is GTSNPN and CDR2 SVGIG (reference sequence). CDR3 sequence: CAWRGQGTKNTEAFF. CDR3 in DNA: TGTGCCTGGAGGGGACAGGGGACGAAGAACACTGAAGCTTTCTTT.

The V and J genes are TRBV19 and TRBJ2-2; D possibly uses TRBD1 or TRBD2 (5 bases each). The CDR3 totals 15 residues. The ends were cut back, 7 bases at V and 1 base at J, with 13 bases in the middle. In germline, CDR1 is LNHDA, CDR2 SQIVND (reference sequence). The CDR3 protein is CASTSGPLNTGELFF. The CDR3 coding sequence is TGTGCCAGTACCTCGGGACCCCTGAACACCGGGGAGCTGTTTTTT.

The chain carries TRBV27 and TRBJ2-7; 7 bases line up with TRBD2. This CDR3 has 16 amino acids. After removal of 8 bases from V and 2 bases from J, the junction contained 15 bases not matched to a gene. The V gene's germline CDR1 is MNHEY and CDR2 SMNVEV (reference sequence). CDR3 DNA: TGTGCCAGCTCCCCATCTTTGCGGGGGTTTCCCTACGAGCAGTACTTC. As protein: CASSPSLRGFPYEQYF.

This clone was found once. The DNA of the CDR3 is TGTGCCAGCAGGACTAGCGGGGACCCCCAAGAGACCCAGTACTTC. It is translated as CASRTSGDPQETQYF. The rearrangement uses TRBV6-4 and TRBJ2-5; the match to TRBD2 covers 11 bases. With V trimmed by 6 bases and J by 1 base, 4 bases remained unmatched. Germline assignment: CDR1 MRHNA and CDR2 SNTAGT. This CDR3 has 15 residues.

This clone was seen a single time. The chain has TRBV18 and TRBJ1-3, with D tentatively TRBD1 (5 bases). Deletions cut 2 bases from V and 3 bases from J, with 11 bases between. Germline lookup yields CDR1 KGHSH and CDR2 LQKENI. The CDR3 is 15 residues long. The CDR3 nucleotides read TGTGCCAGCTCACCATCCCAACAGGTTGGAAACACCATATATTTT. Encoded protein: CASSPSQQVGNTIYF.